This entry is about one T cell receptor (beta chain). The CDR3 totals 14 residues. Unmatched junction bases numbered 7, after V lost 6 bases and J lost 8 bases. The germline V gene encodes CDR1 WNHNN and CDR2 SYGVQD (reference sequence). Here immunoSEQ multiplex PCR was the method, and the copy in TCRdb shows in-frame clones only, minus some. The data show about 480,000 clones, with 88% seen just once and about 2% held by the top ten. This record belongs to a study of blood T cell repertoires in COVID-19. Ages ranged from about 18 to 89 years, with residence in about 24 US areas. Categorization into cohorts depended on clinical history that participants reported.

The chain joins TRBV10-1 to TRBJ1-6, with TRBD1 identical over 7 bases. This TCR was sampled from a woman aged 40 to 55 who had recovered from COVID-19. Sequencing was carried out using PBMCs or T cells enriched from blood (not recorded which). CDR3 amino acids: CASSVDREDSPLHF. Written as DNA, the CDR3 is TGCGCCAGCAGCGTAGACAGGGAGGATTCACCCCTCCACTTT.